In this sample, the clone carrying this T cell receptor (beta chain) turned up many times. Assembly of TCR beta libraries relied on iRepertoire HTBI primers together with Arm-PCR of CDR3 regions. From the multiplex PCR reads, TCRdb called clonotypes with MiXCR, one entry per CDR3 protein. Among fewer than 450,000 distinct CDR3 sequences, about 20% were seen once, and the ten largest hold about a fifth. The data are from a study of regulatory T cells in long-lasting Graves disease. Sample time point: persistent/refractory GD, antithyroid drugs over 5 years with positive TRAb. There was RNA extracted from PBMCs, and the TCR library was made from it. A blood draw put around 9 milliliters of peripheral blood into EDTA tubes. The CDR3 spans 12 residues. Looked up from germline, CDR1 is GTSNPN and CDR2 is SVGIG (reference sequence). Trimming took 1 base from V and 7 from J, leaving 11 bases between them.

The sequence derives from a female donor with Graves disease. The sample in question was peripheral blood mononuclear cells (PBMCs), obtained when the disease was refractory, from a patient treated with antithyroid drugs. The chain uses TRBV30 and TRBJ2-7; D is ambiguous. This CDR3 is CAWSDNFREQYF. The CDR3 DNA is TGTGCCTGGAGTGACAACTTCAGGGAGCAGTACTTC. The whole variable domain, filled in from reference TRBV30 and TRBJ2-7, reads SQTIHQWPATLVQPVGSPLSLECTVEGTSNPNLYWYRQAAGRGLQLLFYSVGIGQISSEVPQNLSASRPQDRQFILSSKKLLLSDSGFYLCAWSDNFREQYFGPGTRLTVT.